Sequencing of this T cell receptor (beta chain) was carried out in a study of cytomegalovirus exposure and HLA in healthy donors. Study results and limitations: Generally TCR sequences proved uncommon, though certain public TCRs appeared in numerous donors. In a later analysis, V- and J-gene trimming of beta chains associated with a DCLRE1C missense variant, replicated independently. Later on, an analysis found that several of the most significant clusters appeared to be linked to common viral pathogens, which included parvovirus B19.

The germline CDR1 and CDR2 sequences are SGHRS and YFSETQ. V lost 1 base and J lost 6, with 13 bases in between. The CDR3 runs to 15 residues. The PCR contained 60 Vbeta and 13 Jbeta primers. Here immunoSEQ multiplex PCR was the method, and the copy in TCRdb shows in-frame clones only, minus some. The profile shows approximately 200,000 clones, around 78% of them singletons. Details on this clone: Its antigen is not identified.

The chain is built from TRBV5-1 and TRBJ2-2, with D unresolved. Sequencing was carried out using PBMCs. The sequence came from a man under 40 in good health and CMV-seronegative. The CDR3 bases are TGCGCCAGCAGCTTGCCTTTTGAGGTCCCCGGGGAGCTGTTTTTT. As protein: CASSLPFEVPGELFF.